This TCR beta chain was captured by sequencing in a study of T cell repertoires in cytomegalovirus infection. Study as a whole: Public TCR beta signature analysis indicated the presence of both CMV infection and matching HLA type.

In the case of this clonotype: Its antigen is still unknown.

MiXCR, run by TCRdb on the reads, gives a single entry per CDR3 protein. The data contain approximately 200,000 distinct CDR3 sequences, about 20% of them singletons. The germline V and J ends were trimmed by 1 base and 5 bases, with 15 bases remaining between them. Germline V gene lookup returns CDR1 LGHDT and CDR2 YNNKEL (reference sequence). The CDR3 covers 16 residues. Study results and limitations: HLA-C-restricted CMV clonotypes gave the most frequent clonotype in two of eight donors. Of the TCR beta families, the public ones yielded a cumulative frequency that identified carriers of CMV plus the relevant HLA.

The chain is built from TRBV3-1 and TRBJ2-1, with unresolved D. The sequencing sample was made of CD8+ T cells from PBMCs. The origin of this receptor is a human donor in good health (CMV status not recorded). Some clones in this sample may be carry-over from other donors' samples. The CDR3 DNA follows: TGTGCCAGCAGCCAAGGCCTCCCACGGATACACAATGAGCAGTTCTTC. This translates into CASSQGLPRIHNEQFF.